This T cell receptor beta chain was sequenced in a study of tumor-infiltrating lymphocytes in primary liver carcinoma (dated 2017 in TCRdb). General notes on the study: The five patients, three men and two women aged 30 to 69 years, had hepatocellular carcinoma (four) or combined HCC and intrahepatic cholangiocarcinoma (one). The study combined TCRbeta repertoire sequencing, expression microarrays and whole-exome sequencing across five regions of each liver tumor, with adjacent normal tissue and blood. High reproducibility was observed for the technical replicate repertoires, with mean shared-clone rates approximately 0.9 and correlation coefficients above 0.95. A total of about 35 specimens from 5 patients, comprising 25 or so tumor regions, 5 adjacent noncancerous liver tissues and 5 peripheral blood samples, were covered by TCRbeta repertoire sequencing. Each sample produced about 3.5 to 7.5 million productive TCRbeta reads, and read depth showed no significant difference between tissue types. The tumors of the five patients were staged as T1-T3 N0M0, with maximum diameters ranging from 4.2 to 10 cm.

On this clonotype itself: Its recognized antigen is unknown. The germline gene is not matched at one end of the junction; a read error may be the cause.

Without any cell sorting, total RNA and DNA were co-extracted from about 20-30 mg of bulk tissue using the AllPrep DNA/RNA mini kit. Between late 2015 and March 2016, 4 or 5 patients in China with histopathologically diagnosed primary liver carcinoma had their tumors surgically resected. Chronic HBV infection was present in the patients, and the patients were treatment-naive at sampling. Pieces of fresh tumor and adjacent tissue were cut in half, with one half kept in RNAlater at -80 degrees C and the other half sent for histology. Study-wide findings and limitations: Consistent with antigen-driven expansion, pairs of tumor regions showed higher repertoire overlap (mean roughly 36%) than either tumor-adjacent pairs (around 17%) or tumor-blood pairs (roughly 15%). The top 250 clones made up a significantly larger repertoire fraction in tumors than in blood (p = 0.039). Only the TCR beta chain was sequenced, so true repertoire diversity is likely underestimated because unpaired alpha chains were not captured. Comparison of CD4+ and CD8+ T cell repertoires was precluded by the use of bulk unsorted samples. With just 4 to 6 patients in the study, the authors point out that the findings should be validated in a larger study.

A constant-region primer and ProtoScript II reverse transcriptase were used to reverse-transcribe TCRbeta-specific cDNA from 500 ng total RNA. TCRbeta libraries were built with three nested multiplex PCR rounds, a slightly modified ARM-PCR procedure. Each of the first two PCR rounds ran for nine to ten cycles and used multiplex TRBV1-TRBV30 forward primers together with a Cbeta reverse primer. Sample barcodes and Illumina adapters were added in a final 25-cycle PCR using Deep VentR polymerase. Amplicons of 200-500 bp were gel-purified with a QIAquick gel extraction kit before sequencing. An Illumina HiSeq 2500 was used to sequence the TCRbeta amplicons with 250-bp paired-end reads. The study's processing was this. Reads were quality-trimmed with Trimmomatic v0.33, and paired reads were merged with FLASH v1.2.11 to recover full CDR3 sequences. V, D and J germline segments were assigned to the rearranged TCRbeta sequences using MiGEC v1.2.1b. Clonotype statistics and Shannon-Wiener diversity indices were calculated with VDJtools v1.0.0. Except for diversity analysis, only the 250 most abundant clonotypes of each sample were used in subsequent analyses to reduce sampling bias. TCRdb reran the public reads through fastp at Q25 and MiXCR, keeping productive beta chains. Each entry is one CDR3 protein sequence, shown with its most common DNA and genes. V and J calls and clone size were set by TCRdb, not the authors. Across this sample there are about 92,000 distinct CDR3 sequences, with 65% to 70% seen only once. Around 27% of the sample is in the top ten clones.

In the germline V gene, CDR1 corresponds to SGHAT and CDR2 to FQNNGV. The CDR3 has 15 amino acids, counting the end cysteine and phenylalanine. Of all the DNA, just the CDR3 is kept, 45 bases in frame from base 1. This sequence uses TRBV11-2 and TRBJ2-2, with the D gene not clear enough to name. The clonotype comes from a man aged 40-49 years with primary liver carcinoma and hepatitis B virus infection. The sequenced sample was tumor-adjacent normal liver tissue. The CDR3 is CASSRVGLNIGELFF. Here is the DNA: TGTGCCAGCAGCCGAGTGGGCTTGAACATCGGGGAGCTGTTTTTT.